In this sample, the clone carrying this T cell receptor beta chain turned up many times. The sample is drawn from a study of human T cells and chemical hapten exposure. Noted time point: pre-sensitization, week 0. Treatment meaning: therapeutic diphenylcyclopropenone sensitization with weekly scalp DPC. Researchers sampled blood before each patch test went on. The junction had 2 bases not matched to a gene; V was cut back by 3 bases and J by 0 bases. The CDR3 has 14 residues. Germline V lookup: CDR1 MGHRA, CDR2 YSYEKL. TCRdb re-analysed the RACE reads in MiXCR, keeping a single row per CDR3 protein. The sample holds some 400,000 distinct CDR3 sequences; 5% to 6.5% are singletons and the top ten take around 2.6%.

This receptor was obtained from a woman in her forties or fifties with alopecia areata. Some clones in this sample may be carry-over from other donors' samples. Sample: whole blood, taken in connection with sensitization to the hapten diphenylcyclopropenone (DPC). The J gene is TRBJ2-7, the V gene TRBV4-1; 7 nucleotides match TRBD1. CDR3 protein: CASSQGQLSYEQYF. CDR3 bases: TGCGCCAGCAGCCAGGGACAGCTCTCCTACGAGCAGTACTTC.